Listed here are 17 T cell receptor beta chains from one sample, sequenced in a study of cytomegalovirus exposure and HLA in healthy donors. The PCR used 60 Vbeta and 13 Jbeta primers. Repertoires were generated with immunoSEQ multiplex PCR, while TCRdb's copy carries only in-frame clones and drops some. This table has 75,000 to 100,000 clones, approximately 64% appearing once. The specimen sequenced was PBMCs. Receptors originate from a man between 60 and 70 years old in good health and CMV-seronegative.

The gene calls are TRBV7-2 and TRBJ1-2; D is perhaps TRBD1 (6 bases). V was trimmed by 3 bases and J by 7 bases, leaving 12 bases between them. The germline V gene has CDR1 SGHTA and CDR2 FQGNSA. This CDR3 has 13 residues. The CDR3 here is CASSFGGASGYTF. In DNA form, the CDR3 reads TGTGCCAGCAGCTTCGGGGGGGCAAGTGGCTACACCTTC.

The chain uses TRBV19 and TRBJ1-1, with 9 bases aligning to TRBD1. Germline CDR1 is LNHDA and CDR2 is SQIVND (reference sequence). The CDR3 totals 16 residues. The V segment lost 6 bases and the J segment 5 bases; nucleotides outside the gene matches: 13. CDR3 residues: CASSKDRGGWQTEAFF. As DNA, the CDR3 is TGTGCCAGTAGCAAGGACAGGGGTGGGTGGCAAACTGAAGCTTTCTTT.

This rearrangement joins TRBV27 to TRBJ1-2, with 7 bases fitting TRBD1. Trimming cost V 5 bases and J 1 base; bases outside gene matches: 13. The length of the CDR3 is 17 residues. From germline, CDR1 is MNHEY and CDR2 SMNVEV (reference sequence). Written as DNA, the CDR3 is TGTGCCAGCAGTAAGGGGGGACAGTTGAGCTTTAACTATGGCTACACCTTC. It translates to CASSKGGQLSFNYGYTF.

The J gene is TRBJ2-3, the V gene TRBV19, with 12 bases fitting TRBD2. The CDR3 length is 17 residues. The V gene end was trimmed by 6 bases and the J gene end by 2 bases; junction bases not matched to a gene: 9. Germline loops: CDR1 LNHDA, CDR2 SQIVND (reference sequence). The CDR3 is CASRTSGGLPTTDTQYF. In nucleotides, the CDR3 is TGTGCCAGTAGGACTAGCGGGGGCCTACCCACCACAGATACGCAGTATTTT. The full variable domain, with the rest looked up from reference TRBV19 and TRBJ2-3, is DGGITQSPKYLFRKEGQNVTLSCEQNLNHDAMYWYRQDPGQGLRLIYYSQIVNDFQKGDIAEGYSVSREKKESFPLTVTSAQKNPTAFYLCASRTSGGLPTTDTQYFGPGTRLTVL.

This clone appeared a few times. This rearrangement joins TRBV2 to TRBJ2-1; 9 bases map to TRBD1. CDR1 and CDR2 from the germline V gene are SNHLY and FYNNEI. The CDR3 covers 13 residues. The junction had 2 bases not matched to a gene; V was cut back by 5 bases and J by 6 bases. The CDR3 is CASSQTGGNEQFF. The CDR3 coding sequence is TGTGCCAGCAGTCAGACAGGGGGCAATGAGCAGTTCTTC.

Only one count was recorded for this clone. The rearrangement uses TRBV28 and TRBJ2-3; D call uncertain. The CDR3 loop spans 14 amino acids. Germline values: CDR1 MDHEN, CDR2 SYDVKM. Trimming cost V 6 bases and J 3 bases, with 13 bases left between them. CDR3 amino acids: CASRAHELTDTQYF. The CDR3 region has the DNA TGTGCCAGCAGAGCGCACGAGTTAACAGATACGCAGTATTTT.

The chain uses TRBV5-4 and TRBJ1-4, with 7 bases fitting TRBD1. V dropped 4 bases and J dropped 0; count of bases not matched to a gene: 3. CDR1 and CDR2 from the germline V gene are SGHNT and YYREEE (reference sequence). The CDR3 has 15 residues. The CDR3 bases are TGTGCCAGCAGCCGACAGGGTGCAACTAATGAAAAACTGTTTTTT. Translated, it gives CASSRQGATNEKLFF.

The chain combines TRBV9 with TRBJ2-7, with 14 bases aligning to TRBD2. Losses at the gene ends were 4 bases for V and 3 bases for J; bases not matched to a gene: 15. CDR1 and CDR2 (germline): SGDLS, YYNGEE. This CDR3 has 19 residues. The CDR3 reads CASSPRGRGTSGGNYEQYF. DNA for the CDR3: TGTGCCAGCAGCCCGAGAGGGAGGGGGACTAGCGGGGGCAACTACGAGCAGTACTTC.

This CDR3 reads CAISEEGAGEKLFF. DNA for the CDR3: TGTGCCATCAGTGAGGAGGGGGCGGGTGAAAAACTGTTTTTT. This chain connects TRBV10-3 to TRBJ1-4; TRBD1 agrees at 7 bases. This CDR3 has 14 residues. After removal of 2 bases from V and 7 bases from J, the junction contained 4 bases not matched to a gene. Germline-derived CDR1 and CDR2 are ENHRY and SYGVKD.

The sample holds one count of this clone. The J gene is TRBJ2-1, the V gene TRBV28, with 13 nucleotides matching TRBD2. V lost 6 bases to trimming and J lost 10 bases; unmatched junction nucleotides: 6. Germline V gene data show CDR1 as MDHEN and CDR2 as SYDVKM. The CDR3 is 14 amino acids. In DNA, the CDR3 is TGTGCCAGCAGAAGACTAGCGGGGGGAGGGGAGCAGTTCTTC. It translates to CASRRLAGGGEQFF.

J is TRBJ2-3 and V is TRBV10-3, with 7 bases fitting TRBD2. V trimming: 8 bases; J trimming: 8 bases; junction bases outside the gene matches: 10. The CDR3 length is 13 residues. CDR1 and CDR2 from the germline V gene are ENHRY and SYGVKD. CDR3 bases: TGTGCCATCTCCGGAGGGAGGGATGGTACGCAGTATTTT. This translates into CAISGGRDGTQYF.

The chain couples TRBV30 to TRBJ2-2; 9 positions match TRBD2. V lost 0 bases to trimming and J lost 3 bases; unmatched junction nucleotides: 11. This CDR3 comprises 18 residues. Germline CDR1 GTSNPN, CDR2 SVGIG (reference sequence). This CDR3 is CAWSVQGWREGYTGELFF. The CDR3 DNA sequence: TGTGCCTGGAGTGTACAAGGTTGGCGGGAGGGTTACACCGGGGAGCTGTTTTTT.

This chain links TRBV5-1 with TRBJ2-1; 7 bases fit TRBD1. CDR3 length: 14 amino acids. Germline loops: CDR1 SGHRS, CDR2 YFSETQ. The V segment lost 0 bases and the J segment 8 bases; nucleotides outside the gene matches: 5. CDR3 region: CASSLDYRGYEQFF. CDR3 coding DNA: TGCGCCAGCAGCTTGGACTACAGGGGTTATGAGCAGTTCTTC.

This clone showed up just a few times. The chain links TRBV2 to TRBJ2-3; the match to TRBD2 covers 12 bases. Germline CDR1 is SNHLY and CDR2 is FYNNEI. Unmatched junction bases numbered 3, after V lost 3 bases and J lost 5 bases. This CDR3 contains 15 residues. CDR3 in DNA: TGTGCCAGCAGTGACTCGACTAGCGGGGGAGATACGCAGTATTTT. This sequence encodes CASSDSTSGGDTQYF.

The chain uses TRBV5-1 and TRBJ2-7, with TRBD2 matching over 7 bases. There are 15 residues in the CDR3. Germline trimming cut 0 bases from V and 2 bases from J; bases unmatched to any gene: 5. The germline V gene encodes CDR1 SGHRS and CDR2 YFSETQ. The CDR3 region is CASSLVSGPTYEQYF. In nucleotides, the CDR3 is TGCGCCAGCAGCTTGGTTAGCGGGCCGACCTACGAGCAGTACTTC.

This chain joins TRBV5-1 and TRBJ2-2, with unresolved D. Trimming took 4 bases from V and 2 from J, leaving 12 bases between them. The CDR3 length is 15 residues. CDR1 is SGHRS, CDR2 YFSETQ, per germline. The CDR3 is CASSESATNTGELFF. The CDR3 bases are TGCGCCAGCAGCGAAAGCGCAACTAACACCGGGGAGCTGTTTTTT.

The genes are TRBV30 and TRBJ2-5, with TRBD2 matching 11 bases. Per germline, CDR1 GTSNPN and CDR2 SVGIG (reference sequence). This CDR3 is built from 15 residues. The junction had 4 bases not matched to a gene; V was cut back by 2 bases and J by 2 bases. CDR3 region: CAWSIAGGLQETQYF. The CDR3 DNA reads TGTGCCTGGAGTATAGCGGGAGGGTTACAAGAGACCCAGTACTTC.